A few counts support the clone carrying this T cell receptor beta chain. Its antigen is not known. The data originate from a study of beta chain features in type 1 diabetes. Overall study results and limits: There was a possibility that cDNA sequencing over-represented cells with high TCR expression.

The CDR3 is 13 amino acids. After removal of 4 bases from V and 3 bases from J, the junction contained 4 bases not matched to a gene. Germline V gene lookup returns CDR1 SQVTM and CDR2 ANQGSEA. Reverse transcription of all isolated RNA meant that expressed TCRB transcripts were sequenced. Sequencing was performed with immunoSEQ multiplex PCR; in TCRdb, only in-frame clones are kept and a portion is missing. Counted here are approximately 300,000 clones, approximately 11% occurring once; the ten biggest clones make up under 0.02%. Naive, central memory, regulatory and stem cell-like memory cells within the CD4+ compartment were sorted using CD45RO/CCR7/CD25/CD127/CD95/CD27.

Sequenced input: naive CD4+ T cells from blood. This sequence originates from a woman in her 30s in good health. J is TRBJ2-3 and V is TRBV29-1; 7 bases align to TRBD1. CDR3 sequence (DNA): TGCAGCGTTGGTAACAGGGGAACAGATACGCAGTATTTT. It specifies CSVGNRGTDTQYF.